The 5 T cell receptor beta chains below all came from one sample that was sequenced in a study of blood T cell repertoires in COVID-19. The data were produced by immunoSEQ multiplex PCR, yet TCRdb's version contains in-frame clones alone and is incomplete. The sample has over 85,000 clones; 86% are singletons. Sample: peripheral blood. Every receptor here comes from a man in his sixties with acute or convalescent COVID-19.

The V call is TRBV7-8, the J call TRBJ1-2, with unresolved D. CDR3 length: 14 amino acids. Germline assignment: CDR1 SGHVS and CDR2 FQNEAQ. V lost 3 bases to trimming and J lost 8 bases, with 16 bases between them. The CDR3 protein is CASSLRSTMSGYTF. CDR3 nucleotide sequence: TGTGCCAGCAGCTTGAGGAGTACAATGTCAGGCTACACCTTC.

This rearrangement joins TRBV5-4 to TRBJ1-4, with 7 nucleotides matching TRBD1. V lost 3 bases to trimming and J lost 7 bases; unmatched junction nucleotides: 6. This CDR3 has 14 residues. CDR1 and CDR2 (germline): SGHNT, YYREEE (reference sequence). CDR3 protein: CASSSTGSGEKLFF. CDR3 sequence (DNA): TGTGCCAGCAGCTCGACAGGGAGTGGTGAAAAACTGTTTTTT.

The rearrangement uses TRBV5-6 and TRBJ1-4, with TRBD1 matching over 7 bases. J lost 6 bases, V lost 3 bases, and 11 bases had no gene match. CDR1 is SGHDT and CDR2 is YYEEEE in the germline V gene. The CDR3 contains 16 residues. The CDR3 spells CASSSRHDRDDEKLFF. The CDR3, as DNA: TGTGCCAGCAGCTCAAGACATGACAGGGACGATGAAAAACTGTTTTTT.

The V and J genes are TRBV4-1 and TRBJ1-4; 7 nucleotides agree with TRBD1. The CDR3 is 16 residues long. Germline trimming cut 2 bases from V and 2 bases from J; bases unmatched to any gene: 5. The germline CDR1 and CDR2 sequences are MGHRA and YSYEKL. The DNA for the CDR3 is TGCGCCAGCAGCCAAATACAGGGGTCTACTAATGAAAAACTGTTTTTT. Protein: CASSQIQGSTNEKLFF.

Only a few counts were recorded for this clone. CDR3 in amino acids: CASSYNGVTEAFF. DNA for the CDR3: TGTGCCAGCAGTTACAACGGGGTGACTGAAGCTTTCTTT. The chain combines TRBV6-2 or TRBV6-3 with TRBJ1-1, with D hard to call. Trimming removed 2 bases from V and 5 bases from J, with 9 bases in between. Germline CDR1 MNHEY, CDR2 SVGEGT. This CDR3 has 13 residues.